This TCR beta chain is drawn from a study of technical replicates of blood from a few donors. J was trimmed by 4 bases and V by 3 bases; bases with no gene match: 11. CDR1 is SGHTA and CDR2 is FQGTGA in the germline V gene. The CDR3 contains 18 residues. Only one count was recorded for this clone. Assay: immunoSEQ multiplex PCR; the TCRdb copy retains only in-frame clones and omits some. The table lists tens of thousands of clones, 97% of them singletons, with approximately 0.2% in the top ten. The V gene is TRBV7-3, the J gene TRBJ2-1; TRBD2 matches at 11 bases. This receptor was obtained from a human donor in good health. What was sequenced was T cells isolated from PBMCs. CDR3 sequence reads: CASSFTPGLAGGYNEQFF. The DNA for the CDR3 is TGTGCCAGCAGCTTCACCCCAGGTCTAGCGGGGGGTTACAATGAGCAGTTCTTC.